This T cell receptor (beta chain) was sequenced during a study of shared clonotypes between healthy human individuals. This table comes from immunoSEQ multiplex PCR, and its TCRdb copy is limited to in-frame clones, with some not included. This table holds 1.6 million or so clones, approximately 98.5% found once. There are 14 residues in the CDR3. Per the germline V gene, CDR1 is MNHNY and CDR2 is SVGAGI (reference sequence). V gave up 7 bases and J gave up 9 bases; unmatched junction bases: 13. Adult Caucasians living in Nashville, Tennessee made up all of the donors. Sequences were obtained from naive CD4+ T cells sorted from blood. Documented subset: CD45RA+ positively selected. The chain has TRBV6-6 and TRBJ1-1; 8 bases fit TRBD1. This receptor was identified in a young man in good health. In DNA, the CDR3 is TGTGCCAGCATCCCCGGGACAGGAGACCGGAAAGCTTTCTTT. This translates into CASIPGTGDRKAFF.